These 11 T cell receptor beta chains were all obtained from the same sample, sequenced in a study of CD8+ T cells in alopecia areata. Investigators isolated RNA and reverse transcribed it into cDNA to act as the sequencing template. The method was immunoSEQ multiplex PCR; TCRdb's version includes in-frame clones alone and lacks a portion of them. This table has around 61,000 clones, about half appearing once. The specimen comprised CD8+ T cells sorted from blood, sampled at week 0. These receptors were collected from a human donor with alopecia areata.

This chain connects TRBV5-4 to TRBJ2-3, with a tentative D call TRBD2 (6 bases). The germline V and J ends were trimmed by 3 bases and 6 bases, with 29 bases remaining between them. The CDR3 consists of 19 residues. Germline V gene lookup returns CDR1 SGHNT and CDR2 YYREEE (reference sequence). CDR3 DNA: TGTGCCAGCAGCTCAGAAGCCGGGTCACTAGCTACGTCGGCGGATACGCAGTATTTT. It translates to CASSSEAGSLATSADTQYF. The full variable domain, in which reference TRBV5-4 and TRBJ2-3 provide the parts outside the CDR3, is ETGVTQSPTHLIKTRGQQVTLRCSSQSGHNTVSWYQQALGQGPQFIFQYYREEENGRGNFPPRFSGLQFPNYSSELNVNALELDDSALYLCASSSEAGSLATSADTQYFGPGTRLTVL.

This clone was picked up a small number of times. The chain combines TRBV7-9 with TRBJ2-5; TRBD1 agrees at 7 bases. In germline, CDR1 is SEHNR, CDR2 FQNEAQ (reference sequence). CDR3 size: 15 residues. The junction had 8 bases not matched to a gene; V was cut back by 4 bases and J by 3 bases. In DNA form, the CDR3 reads TGTGCCAGCAGCTCCCAGAAAGGGGGCGAAGAGACCCAGTACTTC. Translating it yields CASSSQKGGEETQYF.

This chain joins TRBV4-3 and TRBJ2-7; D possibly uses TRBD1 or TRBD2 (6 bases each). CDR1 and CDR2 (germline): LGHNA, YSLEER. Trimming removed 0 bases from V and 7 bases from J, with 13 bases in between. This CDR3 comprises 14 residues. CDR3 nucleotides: TGCGCCAGCAGCCAAGATAGAGGGGGGACGGAGCAGTACTTC. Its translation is CASSQDRGGTEQYF.

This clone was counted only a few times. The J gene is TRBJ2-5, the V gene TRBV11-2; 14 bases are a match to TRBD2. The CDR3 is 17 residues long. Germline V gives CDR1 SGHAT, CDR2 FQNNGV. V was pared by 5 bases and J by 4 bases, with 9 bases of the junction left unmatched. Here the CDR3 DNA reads TGTGCCAGCAGCATTCGACTAGCGGGAGGGCCGGGAGAGACCCAGTACTTC. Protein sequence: CASSIRLAGGPGETQYF.

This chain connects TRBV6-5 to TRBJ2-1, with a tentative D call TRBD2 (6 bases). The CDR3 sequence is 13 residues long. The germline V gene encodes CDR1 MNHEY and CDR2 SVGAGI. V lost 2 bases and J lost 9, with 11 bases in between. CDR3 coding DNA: TGTGCCAGCAGTTACACCGACGGGGGTGAGCAGTTCTTC. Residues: CASSYTDGGEQFF.

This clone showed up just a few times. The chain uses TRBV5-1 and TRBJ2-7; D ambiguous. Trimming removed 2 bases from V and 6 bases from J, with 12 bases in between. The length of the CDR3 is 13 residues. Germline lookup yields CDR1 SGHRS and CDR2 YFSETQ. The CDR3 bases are TGCGCCAGCAGCTTCGACTGGATAACCGAGCAGTACTTC. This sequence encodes CASSFDWITEQYF.

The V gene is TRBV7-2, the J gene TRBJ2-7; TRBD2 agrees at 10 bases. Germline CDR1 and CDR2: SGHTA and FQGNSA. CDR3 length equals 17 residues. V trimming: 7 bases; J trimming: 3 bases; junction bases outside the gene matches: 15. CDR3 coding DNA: TGTGCCAGCACCGCAATTCGGCGGGCTAGCGGGAGCTACGAGCAGTACTTC. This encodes CASTAIRRASGSYEQYF. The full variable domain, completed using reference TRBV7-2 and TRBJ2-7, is GAGVSQSPSNKVTEKGKDVELRCDPISGHTALYWYRQSLGQGLEFLIYFQGNSAPDKSGLPSDRFSAERTGGSVSTLTIQRTQQEDSAVYLCASTAIRRASGSYEQYFGPGTRLTVT.

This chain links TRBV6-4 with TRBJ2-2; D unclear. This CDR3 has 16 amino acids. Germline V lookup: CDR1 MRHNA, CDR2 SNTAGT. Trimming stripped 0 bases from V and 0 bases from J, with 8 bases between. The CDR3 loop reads CASSDSAVTNTGELFF. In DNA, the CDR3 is TGTGCCAGCAGTGACTCGGCAGTTACGAACACCGGGGAGCTGTTTTTT.

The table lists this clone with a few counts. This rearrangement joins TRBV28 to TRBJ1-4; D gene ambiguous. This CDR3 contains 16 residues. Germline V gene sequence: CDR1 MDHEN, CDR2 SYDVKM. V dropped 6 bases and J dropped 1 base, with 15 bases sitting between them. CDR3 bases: TGTGCCAGCAGCTTCACTCCGATAGGAACTAATGAAAAACTGTTTTTT. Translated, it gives CASSFTPIGTNEKLFF. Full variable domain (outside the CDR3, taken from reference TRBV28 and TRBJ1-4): DVKVTQSSRYLVKRTGEKVFLECVQDMDHENMFWYRQDPGLGLRLIYFSYDVKMKEKGDIPEGYSVSREKKERFSLILESASTNQTSMYLCASSFTPIGTNEKLFFGSGTQLSVL.

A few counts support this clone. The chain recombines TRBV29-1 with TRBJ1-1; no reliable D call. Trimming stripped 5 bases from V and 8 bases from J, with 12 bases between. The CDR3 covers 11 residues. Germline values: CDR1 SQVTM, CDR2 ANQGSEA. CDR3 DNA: TGCAGCGTTCCCCTCGGTTTAGAAGCTTTCTTT. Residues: CSVPLGLEAFF.

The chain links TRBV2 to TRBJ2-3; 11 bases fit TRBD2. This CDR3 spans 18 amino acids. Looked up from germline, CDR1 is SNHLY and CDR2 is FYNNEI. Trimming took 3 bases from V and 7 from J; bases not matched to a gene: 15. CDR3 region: CASSDPSGRSSSPYTQYF. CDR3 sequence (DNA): TGTGCCAGCAGTGATCCTAGCGGGAGGTCTTCCTCCCCTTATACGCAGTATTTT.